A selection of T cell receptor beta chains follows, all from one sample in a study of cytotoxic CD8 clonotypes in ibrutinib-treated CLL. Some clones are missing from TCRdb's copy, which holds only in-frame ones; the method was immunoSEQ multiplex PCR. The data contain more than 200,000 clones, about four fifths of them seen just once; the ten biggest clones take up about an eighth. The sequencing here drew on PBMCs, taken after 12 months of ibrutinib treatment. Every receptor here comes from a human donor with chronic lymphocytic leukemia. CDR3s include the opening cysteine and the closing phenylalanine or tryptophan. D genes are given only for firm matches. Clone size, where shown, is once, few, many, or a class for clones that have expanded.

d_gene,j_gene,v_gene,abundance,CDR3aa,CDR3nt
TRBD2,TRBJ2-5,TRBV6-1,NA,CASSEASGGQETQYF,TGTGCCAGCAGTGAAGCTAGCGGGGGCCAAGAGACCCAGTACTTC
NA,TRBJ1-5,TRBV4-1,NA,CASSQGRGGSNQPQHF,TGCGCCAGCAGCCAAGGCCGGGGGGGTAGCAATCAGCCCCAGCATTTT
NA,TRBJ2-1,TRBV5-1,NA,CASSLFRREQFF,TGCGCCAGCAGCTTGTTCAGGCGTGAGCAGTTCTTC
NA,TRBJ2-2,TRBV5-1,NA,CASRYTPSTGELFF,TGCGCCAGCAGATATACACCCTCCACCGGGGAGCTGTTTTTT
NA,TRBJ2-7,TRBV28,NA,CATGLGTGYEQYF,TGTGCCACCGGTTTAGGAACCGGCTACGAGCAGTACTTC
NA,TRBJ1-1,TRBV7-3,NA,CASSLGAGPVEAFF,TGTGCCAGCAGCTTAGGAGCAGGGCCCGTTGAAGCTTTCTTT
NA,TRBJ2-3,TRBV19,NA,CASGIGTQYF,TGTGCCAGTGGGATTGGTACGCAGTATTTT
NA,TRBJ1-1,TRBV10-2,NA,CASRPGTDPTEAFF,TGCGCCAGCAGACCCGGGACGGACCCCACTGAAGCTTTCTTT
NA,TRBJ2-1,TRBV4-1,once,CASSQEGTPGNNEQFF,TGCGCCAGCAGCCAAGAAGGGACCCCCGGAAACAATGAGCAGTTCTTC
NA,TRBJ1-1,TRBV27,NA,CASSWTVNTEAFF,TGTGCCAGCAGTTGGACAGTGAACACTGAAGCTTTCTTT
NA,TRBJ2-1,TRBV5-5,NA,CASSSMRLSSYNEQFF,TGTGCCAGCAGCTCGATGCGGCTAAGCTCCTACAATGAGCAGTTCTTC
NA,TRBJ2-1,TRBV13,NA,CASSKRLGRTNEQFF,TGTGCCAGCAGCAAGAGGTTAGGACGGACAAATGAGCAGTTCTTC
NA,TRBJ2-5,TRBV19,few,CASSIGRETQYF,TGTGCCAGTAGTATCGGTAGGGAGACCCAGTACTTC
TRBD1,TRBJ1-2,TRBV19,NA,CASNRQGALYGYTF,TGTGCCAGTAATCGACAGGGGGCCCTCTATGGCTACACCTTC
TRBD2,TRBJ2-3,TRBV7-6,NA,CASSAWTSGRDTDTQYF,TGTGCCAGCAGTGCCTGGACTAGCGGGAGGGACACAGATACGCAGTATTTT
TRBD2,TRBJ2-3,TRBV5-5,NA,CASTPGGGDTQYF,TGTGCCAGCACCCCGGGGGGTGGCGATACGCAGTATTTT
TRBD1,TRBJ1-2,TRBV19,NA,CASSLEGQLYGYTF,TGTGCCAGTAGTCTGGAGGGACAGCTCTATGGCTACACCTTC
NA,TRBJ1-5,TRBV27,few,CASSLGSNQPQHF,TGTGCCAGCAGTTTAGGAAGCAATCAGCCCCAGCATTTT
NA,TRBJ1-1,TRBV28,NA,CASIEGGRMNTEAFF,TGTGCCAGCATCGAAGGGGGGCGTATGAACACTGAAGCTTTCTTT
TRBD1,TRBJ2-7,TRBV6-1,NA,CASSRDRGLYEQYF,TGTGCCAGCAGCCGGGACAGGGGACTGTACGAGCAGTACTTC
TRBD1,TRBJ1-2,TRBV27,NA,CASSPRQGVGPNYGYTF,TGTGCCAGCAGTCCCCGACAGGGAGTGGGTCCTAACTATGGCTACACCTTC
NA,TRBJ1-2,TRBV6-1,NA,CASSAYRYGYTF,TGTGCCAGCAGTGCCTACAGGTATGGCTACACCTTC
TRBD2,TRBJ2-5,TRBV6-5,NA,CASSYELAEETQYF,TGTGCCAGCAGTTACGAGCTAGCGGAAGAGACCCAGTACTTC
NA,TRBJ1-1,TRBV4-1,NA,CASSRGTLNTEAFF,TGCGCCAGCAGTCGGGGCACCCTGAACACTGAAGCTTTCTTT
NA,TRBJ2-1,TRBV2,NA,CASSYTWGSYNEQFF,TGTGCCAGCAGCTACACCTGGGGCTCCTACAATGAGCAGTTCTTC
NA,TRBJ2-4,TRBV5-6,NA,CASSGGNIQYF,TGTGCCAGCAGCGGGGGAAACATTCAGTACTTC
TRBD1,TRBJ2-1,TRBV5-4,once,CASSSGTGWDEQFF,TGTGCCAGCAGCTCCGGGACAGGGTGGGATGAGCAGTTCTTC
TRBD1,TRBJ2-2,TRBV30,NA,CAWTRRDSPPGELFF,TGTGCCTGGACGCGAAGGGACAGTCCTCCCGGGGAGCTGTTTTTT
NA,TRBJ1-1,TRBV9,NA,CASSAEGGGSEAFF,TGTGCCAGCAGCGCCGAGGGTGGGGGATCTGAAGCTTTCTTT
NA,TRBJ1-3,TRBV5-1,few,CASSLVGSRFSGNTIYF,TGCGCCAGCAGCTTGGTAGGCAGCCGATTCTCTGGAAACACCATATATTTT
NA,TRBJ1-5,TRBV10-3,NA,CAISESGGADQPQHF,TGTGCCATCAGTGAGTCAGGGGGGGCTGATCAGCCCCAGCATTTT
NA,TRBJ1-4,TRBV4-2,NA,CASSQEGEKLFF,TGTGCCAGCAGCCAAGAGGGTGAAAAACTGTTTTTT
TRBD1,TRBJ2-7,TRBV9,NA,CASSARDRGTYEQYF,TGTGCCAGCAGCGCTCGGGACAGGGGAACCTACGAGCAGTACTTC
NA,TRBJ2-5,TRBV5-1,NA,CASSPALTGETQYF,TGCGCCAGCAGCCCGGCCCTTACGGGAGAGACCCAGTACTTC
NA,TRBJ2-5,TRBV11-2,NA,CASSFTGRLETQYF,TGTGCCAGCAGCTTCACAGGGAGGTTGGAGACCCAGTACTTC
NA,TRBJ2-7,TRBV11-2,NA,CASSRSAGSVVHEQYF,TGTGCCAGCAGCCGTTCGGCAGGGTCGGTTGTGCACGAGCAGTACTTC
TRBD1,TRBJ1-3,TRBV4-1,NA,CASSRGQAGNTIYF,TGCGCCAGCAGCCGCGGACAGGCTGGAAACACCATATATTTT
NA,TRBJ2-5,TRBV6-5,NA,CASSYMGARETQYF,TGTGCCAGCAGTTACATGGGGGCTCGGGAGACCCAGTACTTC
NA,TRBJ2-5,TRBV7-2,few,CASSLGFQETQYF,TGTGCCAGCAGCTTAGGGTTCCAGGAGACCCAGTACTTC
NA,TRBJ1-1,TRBV9,NA,CASTLGTNTEAFF,TGTGCCAGCACTCTGGGCACTAACACTGAAGCTTTCTTT
NA,TRBJ1-2,TRBV27,NA,CASSSTPNYGYTF,TGTGCCAGCAGTTCTACACCTAACTATGGCTACACCTTC
TRBD1,TRBJ1-2,TRBV29-1,NA,CSVDSGTGGFGYGYTF,TGCAGCGTTGATAGTGGGACAGGGGGCTTTGGCTATGGCTACACCTTC
TRBD1,TRBJ1-1,TRBV10-1,NA,CASSPRQGTEAFF,TGCGCCAGCAGTCCACGACAGGGCACTGAAGCTTTCTTT
NA,TRBJ2-7,TRBV19,NA,CASSMAASSYEQYF,TGTGCCAGTAGTATGGCAGCGAGCTCCTACGAGCAGTACTTC
TRBD2,TRBJ2-2,TRBV5-1,NA,CASSLGLANTGELFF,TGCGCCAGCAGCCTAGGACTAGCGAACACCGGGGAGCTGTTTTTT
NA,TRBJ1-6,TRBV4-1,once,CASSQARGGSPLHF,TGCGCCAGCAGCCAAGCCCGGGGGGGTTCACCCCTCCACTTT
TRBD1,TRBJ1-1,TRBV2,NA,CASSGDRVNTEAFF,TGTGCCAGCAGTGGGGACAGGGTGAACACTGAAGCTTTCTTT
NA,TRBJ1-1,TRBV19,NA,CASSRASGNTEAFF,TGTGCCAGTAGTAGAGCCTCTGGGAACACTGAAGCTTTCTTT
TRBD1,TRBJ2-5,TRBV7-9,few,CASSTGQGEETQYF,TGTGCCAGCAGCACAGGACAGGGTGAAGAGACCCAGTACTTC